Listed below are T cell receptor beta chains from one sample, sequenced in a study of blood T cell repertoires in COVID-19. The data were produced by immunoSEQ multiplex PCR, yet TCRdb's version contains in-frame clones alone and is incomplete. Of roughly 200,000 clones listed, about 88% were seen once; the top ten hold around 1.6%. The material sequenced was peripheral blood. The receptors were sampled from a man between 18 and 29 years old with active or convalescent COVID-19. The CDR3 runs from the conserved cysteine through the conserved F or W. The D gene is left open where the match is weak. Some rows mark clone size as missing; the rest say once, few, many or name a class of expanded clone.

abundance | d_gene | j_gene | v_gene | CDR3nt | CDR3aa
few | TRBD1 | TRBJ1-1 | TRBV7-8 | TGTGCCAGCAACAGACAGGGGGCACGAACTGAAGCTTTCTTT | CASNRQGARTEAFF
- | - | TRBJ2-2 | TRBV6-5 | TGTGCCAGCATCGACAGCAACACCGGGGAGCTGTTTTTT | CASIDSNTGELFF
- | TRBD1 | TRBJ2-7 | TRBV10-3 | TGTGCCATCAGCTTCGACAGGGTATTCAACGAGCAGTACTTC | CAISFDRVFNEQYF
- | - | TRBJ2-6 | TRBV2 | TGTGCCAGCAGAGACACCTCTGGGGCCAACGTCCTGACTTTC | CASRDTSGANVLTF
- | TRBD1 | TRBJ1-6 | TRBV19 | TGTGCCAGTAGCTTCCGGGACAGGAATTCACCCCTCCACTTT | CASSFRDRNSPLHF
- | - | TRBJ1-2 | TRBV5-1 | TGCGCCAGCAGCACAGAGCACACAGCATATCATGGCTACACCTTC | CASSTEHTAYHGYTF
- | TRBD1 | TRBJ1-2 | TRBV24-1 | TGTGCCACCAGTGCTCGGACAGGCTATGGCTACACCTTC | CATSARTGYGYTF
- | TRBD1 | TRBJ1-4 | TRBV3-1/TRBV3-2 | TGTGCCAGCAGCCCCGACAGGGTGGAGAATGAAAAACTGTTTTTT | CASSPDRVENEKLFF
- | - | TRBJ2-2 | TRBV30 | TGTGCCTGGAGTGTATTCAGCGCAAACACCGGGGAGCTGTTTTTT | CAWSVFSANTGELFF
- | TRBD1 | TRBJ1-2 | TRBV7-2 | TGTGCCAGCAGCACTCCGGGACAGCACTATGGCTACACCTTC | CASSTPGQHYGYTF
once | - | TRBJ1-4 | TRBV21-1 | TGTGCCAGCAGCAAGCATGTTGGAGGACTGTTTTTT | CASSKHVGGLFF
few | TRBD2 | TRBJ2-7 | TRBV6-1 | TGTGCCAGCAGTGAAGCTAGCGGGGGGTTCTACGAGCAGTACTTC | CASSEASGGFYEQYF
- | - | TRBJ1-1 | TRBV6-1 | TGTGCCAGCAGTGAAGACAGGGTGAGCACTGAAGCTTTCTTT | CASSEDRVSTEAFF
- | TRBD1 | TRBJ2-7 | TRBV18 | TGTGCCAGCTCAACAAACAGGGGGATCAACGAGCAGTACTTC | CASSTNRGINEQYF
few | - | TRBJ1-2 | TRBV7-9 | TGTGCCAGCAGCACCGCGACACAATATGGCTACACCTTC | CASSTATQYGYTF
- | TRBD2 | TRBJ2-1 | TRBV4-2 | TGTGCCAGCAGCATGGGACTAGGTCCCAATGAGCAGTTCTTC | CASSMGLGPNEQFF
- | - | TRBJ1-5 | TRBV6-5 | TGTGCCAGCGCGCCGTCAGGGGTTAGCAATCAGCCCCAGCATTTT | CASAPSGVSNQPQHF
- | - | TRBJ2-1 | TRBV4-1 | TGCGCCAGCAGCCAAGTCCAGCCGTTCGGGGATGAGCAGTTCTTC | CASSQVQPFGDEQFF
once | - | TRBJ1-4 | TRBV11-2 | TGTGCCAGCAGCTTAGATCTGGTACGGGGTGCCACTAATGAAAAACTGTTTTTT | CASSLDLVRGATNEKLFF
- | - | TRBJ1-1 | TRBV2 | TGTCCAAGGCCCCCACAGGGGAACACTGAAGCTTTCTTT | CPRPPQGNTEAFF